This TCR beta chain emerged from a study of patients and donors after allogeneic stem cell transplantation. TCRdb reanalysed the RT-PCR reads using MiXCR and keeps one entry per CDR3 protein. The profile shows approximately 200,000 distinct CDR3 sequences, around two fifths of them singletons. V was cut by 10 bases and J by 4 bases, with 19 bases left in between. The CDR3 sequence is 14 residues long. The sequencing sample was made of blood, either unsorted or a sorted T cell fraction (not recorded which). This sequence was found in a human donor who was either an allogeneic HSCT recipient or a stem cell or donor lymphocyte infusion donor (not recorded which). It is not recorded whose cells these are; they may come from a transplant donor. The rearrangement links TRBV12-3 or TRBV12-4 to TRBJ1-2, with a weak D call TRBD1 (6 bases). CDR3 nucleotide sequence: TGTGCCACCTTACCCCGGGACAAGACCTATGGCTACACCTTC. Translated: CATLPRDKTYGYTF.